These 8 T cell receptor beta chains were all obtained from the same sample, sequenced in a study of cytomegalovirus exposure and HLA in healthy donors. 13 Jbeta primers and 60 Vbeta primers were used for the PCR. TCRdb keeps only in-frame clones here, not all; method: immunoSEQ multiplex PCR. The table records 150,000 to 200,000 clones, roughly 74% of them present only once. Sequences were obtained from PBMCs. These TCRs come from a male donor in good health and CMV-seronegative.

The J gene is TRBJ1-1, the V gene TRBV19, with a possible D match to TRBD1 (6 bases). The CDR3 consists of 14 residues. From germline, CDR1 is LNHDA and CDR2 SQIVND (reference sequence). V was trimmed by 2 bases and J by 4 bases, leaving 11 bases between them. In DNA form, the CDR3 reads TGTGCCAGTAGTATAACAGGGTGGGCCACTGAAGCTTTCTTT. Its protein is CASSITGWATEAFF.

The genes are TRBV11-1 and TRBJ1-1; no clear D. V was clipped by 5 bases and J by 0 bases, with 7 bases between them. The CDR3 extends over 13 amino acids. The germline CDR1 and CDR2 sequences are SGHAT and FQDESV (reference sequence). Here the CDR3 reads CASSITVNTEAFF. The CDR3 nucleotides read TGTGCCAGCAGCATTACAGTGAACACTGAAGCTTTCTTT.

The gene calls are TRBV18 and TRBJ2-4; TRBD2 is a possible D gene (5 bases). V lost 0 bases to trimming and J lost 0 bases, with 18 bases between them. The CDR3 runs 19 residues. CDR1 and CDR2 (germline): KGHSH, LQKENI. The CDR3, as DNA: TGTGCCAGCTCACCACCCTATCCTAGTGGCGGACTAGCCAAAAACATTCAGTACTTC. Translating it yields CASSPPYPSGGLAKNIQYF.

V and J are TRBV7-9 and TRBJ1-1; 8 bases fit TRBD1. This CDR3 spans 15 amino acids. Germline V gene lookup returns CDR1 SEHNR and CDR2 FQNEAQ (reference sequence). Trimming at V came to 0 bases and at J to 2 bases, leaving 2 bases not matched to a gene. CDR3: CASSLAGQGNTEAFF. CDR3 coding DNA: TGTGCCAGCAGCTTAGCCGGACAGGGCAACACTGAAGCTTTCTTT.

The rearrangement links TRBV5-1 to TRBJ2-3, with 7 bases matching TRBD2. The J segment lost 1 base and the V segment lost 5 bases, leaving 10 bases of the junction unmatched. CDR1 and CDR2 from the germline V gene are SGHRS and YFSETQ. The CDR3 is 16 residues long. The CDR3 is CASRREIMMGTDTQYF. The CDR3 nucleotides read TGCGCCAGCAGGCGGGAGATTATGATGGGCACAGATACGCAGTATTTT. Together with reference TRBV5-1 and TRBJ2-3, the CDR3 gives the full variable domain: KAGVTQTPRYLIKTRGQQVTLSCSPISGHRSVSWYQQTPGQGLQFLFEYFSETQRNKGNFPGRFSGRQFSNSRSEMNVSTLELGDSALYLCASRREIMMGTDTQYFGPGTRLTVL.

The chain is built from TRBV7-9 and TRBJ1-5; TRBD1 matches at 8 bases. The J segment lost 7 bases and the V segment lost 4 bases, leaving 9 bases of the junction unmatched. Germline loops: CDR1 SEHNR, CDR2 FQNEAQ (reference sequence). This CDR3 region has 15 residues. CDR3 amino acids: CASSSGQGSWQPQHF. CDR3 in DNA: TGTGCCAGCAGCTCAGGACAGGGCAGTTGGCAGCCCCAGCATTTT.

This chain connects TRBV7-2 to TRBJ2-7; 7 positions match TRBD2. The CDR3 is 11 amino acids. V trimming: 1 base; J trimming: 12 bases; junction bases outside the gene matches: 3. Germline lookup yields CDR1 SGHTA and CDR2 FQGNSA. The CDR3 DNA reads TGTGCCAGCAGCTTAGGGACTAGATGGTACTTC. Amino acids: CASSLGTRWYF.

The chain couples TRBV2 to TRBJ2-5; D possibly corresponds to TRBD1 (5 bases). The DNA end lines up better with TRBJ2-7; the J call may be wrong. Germline V CDR1 and CDR2: SNHLY, FYNNEI. This CDR3 is 14 amino acids long. CDR3 coding DNA: TGTGCCAGCGTCCGCCCGGGCAGGGCCTACGAGCAGTACTTC. Protein: CASVRPGRAYEQYF.